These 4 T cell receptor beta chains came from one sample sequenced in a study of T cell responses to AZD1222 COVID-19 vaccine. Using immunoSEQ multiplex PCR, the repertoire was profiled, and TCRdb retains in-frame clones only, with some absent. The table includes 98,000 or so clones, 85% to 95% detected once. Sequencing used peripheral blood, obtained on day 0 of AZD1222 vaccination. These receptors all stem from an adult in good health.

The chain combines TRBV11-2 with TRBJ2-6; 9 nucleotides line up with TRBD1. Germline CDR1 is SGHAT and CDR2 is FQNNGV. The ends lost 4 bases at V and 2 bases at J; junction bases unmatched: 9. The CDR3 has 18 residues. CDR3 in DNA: TGTGCCAGCAGCTCTGTCCCGGGACAGGGACCTGGGGCCAACGTCCTGACTTTC. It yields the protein CASSSVPGQGPGANVLTF.

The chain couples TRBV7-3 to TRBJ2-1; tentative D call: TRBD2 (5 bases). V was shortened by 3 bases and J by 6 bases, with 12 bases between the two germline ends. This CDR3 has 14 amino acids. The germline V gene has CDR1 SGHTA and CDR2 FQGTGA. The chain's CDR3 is CASSFFSGGNEQFF. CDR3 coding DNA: TGTGCCAGCAGCTTTTTTTCCGGAGGCAATGAGCAGTTCTTC. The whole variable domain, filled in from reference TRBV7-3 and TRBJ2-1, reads GAGVSQTPSNKVTEKGKYVELRCDPISGHTALYWYRQSLGQGPEFLIYFQGTGAADDSGLPNDRFFAVRPEGSVSTLKIQRTERGDSAVYLCASSFFSGGNEQFFGPGTRLTVL.

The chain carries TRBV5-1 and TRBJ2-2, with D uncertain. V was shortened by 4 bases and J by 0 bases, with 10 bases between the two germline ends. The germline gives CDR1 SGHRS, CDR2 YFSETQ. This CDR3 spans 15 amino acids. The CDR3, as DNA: TGCGCCAGCAGCGATAGGACCACGAACACCGGGGAGCTGTTTTTT. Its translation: CASSDRTTNTGELFF.

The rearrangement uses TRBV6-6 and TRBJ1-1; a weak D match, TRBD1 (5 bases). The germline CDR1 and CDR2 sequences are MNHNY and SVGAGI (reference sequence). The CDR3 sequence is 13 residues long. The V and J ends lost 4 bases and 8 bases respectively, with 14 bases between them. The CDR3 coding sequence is TGTGCCAGCAGTTCCATTGGGGGGGAAGAAGCTTTCTTT. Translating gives CASSSIGGEEAFF.